This T cell receptor (beta chain) was found in a study of blood T cells in healthy people across ages. CDR1 is SEHNR and CDR2 is FQNEAQ in the germline V gene (reference sequence). The CDR3 is made up of 16 amino acids. Sample-barcoded 5' priming and a J-beta primer mix drove a second PCR of 7 to 11 cycles. TCRdb reanalysed the 5' RACE reads using MiXCR and keeps one entry per CDR3 protein. In the table there are 920,000 or so distinct CDR3 sequences, 40% to 50% of which are singletons. At least 6 million PBMCs were isolated per sample. Study-wide points: A greater number of naive CD4+ cells and higher diversity distinguished long-lived donors from aged donors.

This clonotype was detected a few times. Antigen unknown. The sequence was obtained from a woman aged 60-75 years in good health. Sequenced: blood. V is TRBV7-9 and J is TRBJ2-4; 12 bases are shared with TRBD2. The assigned J gene may be wrong: the sequence end matches TRBJ2-7 better. CDR3 protein: CASSGGGLAGPHEQYF. CDR3 coding DNA: TGTGCCAGCAGCGGCGGCGGACTAGCGGGACCCCACGAGCAGTACTTC.